The 9 T cell receptor beta chains given below trace back to one sample, sequenced in a study of blood T cell repertoires in COVID-19. Profiling relied on immunoSEQ multiplex PCR, and the TCRdb table lists in-frame clones only, not all of them. This sample has under 300,000 clones, with approximately 86% found just once. What was sequenced was peripheral blood. The origin of the receptors is a woman aged 30 to 39 with acute or convalescent COVID-19.

The rearrangement links TRBV5-6 to TRBJ2-7; possible D gene TRBD1, 6 bases. The CDR3 sequence is 14 residues long. CDR1 and CDR2 (germline): SGHDT, YYEEEE. V was shortened by 0 bases and J by 3 bases, with 10 bases between the two germline ends. CDR3 nucleotide sequence: TGTGCCAGCAGCTTGGGGTACAGGGACTACGAGCAGTACTTC. The encoded protein is CASSLGYRDYEQYF.

The genes are TRBV4-3 and TRBJ2-7, with D unresolved. The V end was cut by 4 bases, the J end by 3 bases, with 16 bases between. The CDR3 spans 15 residues. Germline V gives CDR1 LGHNA, CDR2 YSLEER. For the CDR3, the DNA is TGCGCCAGCAGCCTCCGACTCCTGGATGTCTACGAGCAGTACTTC. It translates to CASSLRLLDVYEQYF.

CDR3 in DNA: TGTGCCAGTACACTATTGGACAGGGAATCCGGGGAGCTGTTTTTT. As protein: CASTLLDRESGELFF. The chain is built from TRBV19 and TRBJ2-2; 8 bases map to TRBD1. V lost 7 bases and J lost 6; bases outside the gene matches: 10. The CDR3 contains 15 residues. Germline loops: CDR1 LNHDA, CDR2 SQIVND (reference sequence).

This clone has more than one count but fewer than ten. DNA for the CDR3: TGTGCCAGCTCTCGGGAGAGGGTGGGAGAGACCCAGTACTTC. Translated, it gives CASSRERVGETQYF. This chain joins TRBV2 and TRBJ2-5; a possible D gene is TRBD2 (6 bases). V lost 8 bases and J 4 bases, leaving 17 bases between the germline ends. Germline V CDR1 and CDR2: SNHLY, FYNNEI. The CDR3 length is 14 residues. Using reference TRBV2 and TRBJ2-5 for the parts outside the CDR3, the full variable domain is EPEVTQTPSHQVTQMGQEVILRCVPISNHLYFYWYRQILGQKVEFLVSFYNNEISEKSEIFDDQFSVERPDGSNFTLKIRSTKLEDSAMYFCASSRERVGETQYFGPGTRLLVL.

This chain uses TRBV7-9 with TRBJ1-1; a possible D gene is TRBD1 (5 bases). This CDR3 is built from 13 residues. Trimming shortened V by 3 bases and J by 3 bases, and 8 bases separated the two germline ends. The germline CDR1 and CDR2 sequences are SEHNR and FQNEAQ (reference sequence). CDR3 residues: CASSFGGDTEAFF. The CDR3, as DNA: TGTGCCAGCAGCTTCGGGGGGGACACTGAAGCTTTCTTT.

The chain carries TRBV7-7 and TRBJ2-5, with no clear D. This CDR3 contains 15 residues. Trimming pared 5 bases from V and 5 bases from J, leaving 18 bases between. The V gene's germline CDR1 is SSHAT and CDR2 FNYEAQ (reference sequence). CDR3 nucleotides: TGTGCCAGCAGCCAAGGTTTAACAGCCCTGGAGACCCAGTACTTC. Protein product: CASSQGLTALETQYF.

The chain combines TRBV19 with TRBJ1-5; 7 bases align to TRBD1. Losses at the gene ends were 3 bases for V and 5 bases for J; bases not matched to a gene: 4. Per germline, CDR1 LNHDA and CDR2 SQIVND (reference sequence). This CDR3 region has 14 residues. The CDR3 sequence is CASSIRDRYQPQHF. CDR3 in DNA: TGTGCCAGTAGTATCCGGGACAGATATCAGCCCCAGCATTTT.

This rearrangement joins TRBV4-3 to TRBJ2-7, with 10 positions matching TRBD2. This CDR3 is built from 14 residues. Unmatched junction bases numbered 4, after V lost 1 base and J lost 7 bases. Germline V gene lookup returns CDR1 LGHNA and CDR2 YSLEER. For the CDR3, the DNA is TGCGCCAGCAGCCAAGCGTCACTAGCGGGGGAGCAGTACTTC. This sequence encodes CASSQASLAGEQYF.

This clone was seen once. This same CDR3 is encoded by further DNA sequences in the sample. The chain joins TRBV19 to TRBJ2-7; 14 nucleotides agree with TRBD2. With 8 bases clipped from V and 4 bases from J, the junction kept 4 bases outside the gene matches. Germline V lookup: CDR1 LNHDA, CDR2 SQIVND (reference sequence). The CDR3 runs 14 residues. The CDR3 DNA sequence: TGTGCCAGTTCCTGGACTAGCGGGAGGTACGAGCAGTACTTC. As protein: CASSWTSGRYEQYF.